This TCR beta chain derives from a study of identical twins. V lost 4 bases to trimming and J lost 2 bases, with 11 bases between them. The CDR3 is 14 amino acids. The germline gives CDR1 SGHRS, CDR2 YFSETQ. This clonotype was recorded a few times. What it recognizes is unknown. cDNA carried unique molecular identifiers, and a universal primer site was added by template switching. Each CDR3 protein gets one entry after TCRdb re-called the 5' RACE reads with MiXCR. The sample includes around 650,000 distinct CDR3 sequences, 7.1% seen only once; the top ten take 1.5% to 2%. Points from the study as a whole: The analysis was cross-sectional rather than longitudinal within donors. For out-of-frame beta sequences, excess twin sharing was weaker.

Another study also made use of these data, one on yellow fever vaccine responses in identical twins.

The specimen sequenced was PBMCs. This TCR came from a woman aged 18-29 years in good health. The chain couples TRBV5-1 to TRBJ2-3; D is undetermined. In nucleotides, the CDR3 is TGCGCCAGCAGCCCTCCCCCCCCCACAGATACGCAGTATTTT. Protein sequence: CASSPPPPTDTQYF.